The clone carrying this T cell receptor (beta chain) was counted ten times or more. There are 14 residues in the CDR3. Between the trimmed V and J ends, which lost 0 bases and 6 bases, there was a span of 11 bases. The germline V gene has CDR1 SEHNR and CDR2 FQNEAQ (reference sequence). These data belong to a study of T cell repertoires in cytomegalovirus infection. TCRdb recomputed calls from the reads with MiXCR, one row per CDR3 protein. The data contain about 180,000 distinct CDR3 sequences, approximately 15% of them singletons. This TCR derives from a human donor in good health (CMV status not recorded). Some clones in this sample may be carry-over from other donors' samples. This rearrangement joins TRBV7-9 to TRBJ1-2; no definite D call. The sequenced material came from PBMCs. CDR3 region: CASSLARPADGYTF. For the CDR3, the DNA is TGTGCCAGCAGCTTAGCGCGGCCCGCAGATGGCTACACCTTC.